These 18 T cell receptor beta chains were sequenced from one sample in a study of blood T cell repertoires in COVID-19. Profiled with immunoSEQ multiplex PCR; TCRdb holds only in-frame clones, not every one. The sample lists some 90,000 clones, around 67% occurring once. Sequences were obtained from peripheral blood. The receptors shown here come from a woman in her fifties or sixties in a cohort sampled during active or convalescent COVID-19.

This chain links TRBV7-2 with TRBJ1-1; D unclear. The CDR3 spans 12 residues. Trimming pared 2 bases from V and 8 bases from J, leaving 9 bases between. Germline lookup yields CDR1 SGHTA and CDR2 FQGNSA. CDR3 sequence (DNA): TGTGCCAGCAGCTTAAACGTCGGGGAAGCTTTCTTT. Protein product: CASSLNVGEAFF.

This chain connects TRBV7-9 to TRBJ1-1; 9 bases are a match to TRBD1. The CDR3 extends over 15 amino acids. Germline V lookup: CDR1 SEHNR, CDR2 FQNEAQ (reference sequence). Trimming cost V 0 bases and J 5 bases; bases outside gene matches: 4. This CDR3 reads CASSLALTGGTEAFF. Written as DNA, the CDR3 is TGTGCCAGCAGCTTAGCTCTGACAGGGGGAACTGAAGCTTTCTTT.

CDR3 loop: CASSFWGTSGYNEQFF. In nucleotides, the CDR3 is TGTGCCAGCAGCTTTTGGGGGACTAGCGGGTACAATGAGCAGTTCTTC. V and J are TRBV7-3 and TRBJ2-1; 12 nucleotides align to TRBD2. The CDR3 has 16 amino acids. V trimming: 3 bases; J trimming: 4 bases; junction bases outside the gene matches: 4. CDR1 is SGHTA, CDR2 FQGTGA, per germline.

The chain carries TRBV24-1 and TRBJ2-1, with TRBD2 matching 11 bases. Trimming cost V 4 bases and J 9 bases; bases outside gene matches: 10. The CDR3 covers 16 residues. The germline V gene encodes CDR1 KGHDR and CDR2 SFDVKD. Written as DNA, the CDR3 is TGTGCCACCAGTGAGCCAACTAGCGGGGGTGTCATTGAGCAGTTCTTC. Translating it yields CATSEPTSGGVIEQFF.

The rearrangement uses TRBV27 and TRBJ1-2; D remains unclear. This CDR3 is built from 13 residues. With 5 bases removed from V and 3 bases from J, the gap between germline ends came to 10 bases. The V gene's germline CDR1 is MNHEY and CDR2 SMNVEV (reference sequence). CDR3 DNA: TGTGCCAGCAGTCGCCGGGAGTACTATGGCTACACCTTC. Protein product: CASSRREYYGYTF.

This chain connects TRBV19 to TRBJ2-2; 10 bases match TRBD2. This CDR3 has 14 residues. Trimming at V came to 8 bases and at J to 4 bases, leaving 4 bases not matched to a gene. Germline-derived CDR1 and CDR2 are LNHDA and SQIVND (reference sequence). This chain's CDR3 is CASGTSAITGELFF. In DNA form, the CDR3 reads TGTGCCAGTGGGACTAGCGCGATCACCGGGGAGCTGTTTTTT.

V and J are TRBV28 and TRBJ1-6; D possibly corresponds to TRBD1 (5 bases). V lost 5 bases to trimming and J lost 1 base, with 9 bases between them. Germline CDR1 and CDR2: MDHEN and SYDVKM. There are 15 residues in the CDR3. In nucleotides, the CDR3 is TGTGCCAGCAGTCCCAGGACATCCTATAATTCACCCCTCCACTTT. Encoded protein: CASSPRTSYNSPLHF.

The J gene is TRBJ2-2, the V gene TRBV30, with D perhaps matching TRBD1 (5 bases). Trimming took 2 bases from V and 3 from J, leaving 10 bases between them. The CDR3 sequence is 14 residues long. Germline V gene sequence: CDR1 GTSNPN, CDR2 SVGIG (reference sequence). Here the CDR3 reads CAWSHRGDTGELFF. The CDR3 DNA is TGTGCCTGGAGTCATAGGGGTGACACCGGGGAGCTGTTTTTT.

This sequence joins TRBV11-2 and TRBJ2-5, with D uncertain. Per the germline V gene, CDR1 is SGHAT and CDR2 is FQNNGV. Trimming left V 0 bases short and J 5 bases short, with 16 bases between. This CDR3 has 16 residues. CDR3 nucleotide sequence: TGTGCCAGCAGCTTAGATTCTACGCCCGATGTTGAGACCCAGTACTTC. Translation gives CASSLDSTPDVETQYF.

V gene TRBV6-6 combines with J gene TRBJ1-4; 10 bases are a match to TRBD1. Germline CDR1 is MNHNY and CDR2 is SVGAGI (reference sequence). This CDR3 is 14 amino acids long. J was trimmed by 7 bases and V by 4 bases; bases with no gene match: 3. The CDR3 spells CASSLGDRGEKLFF. The CDR3 coding sequence is TGTGCCAGCAGTTTGGGGGACAGGGGTGAAAAACTGTTTTTT.

The V gene is TRBV6-1, the J gene TRBJ1-3, with a possible D match to TRBD1 (6 bases). The CDR3 extends over 16 amino acids. Per germline, CDR1 MNHNS and CDR2 SASEGT. Trimming pared 3 bases from V and 3 bases from J, leaving 15 bases between. CDR3 amino acids: CASSDGQGLGGNTIYF. DNA of the CDR3: TGTGCCAGCAGTGATGGGCAGGGGTTGGGTGGAAACACCATATATTTT.

This chain connects TRBV15 to TRBJ2-1; TRBD1 matches 8 bases. The CDR3 consists of 16 residues. Germline V lookup: CDR1 LNHNV, CDR2 YYDKDF (reference sequence). V lost 6 bases and J lost 6; bases outside the gene matches: 13. This CDR3 is CATSALGQGGVNEQFF. The CDR3 DNA reads TGTGCCACCAGTGCCCTCGGACAGGGAGGAGTCAATGAGCAGTTCTTC.

This chain links TRBV4-3 with TRBJ2-5; D is perhaps TRBD2 (6 bases). The CDR3 covers 14 residues. V was clipped by 0 bases and J by 3 bases, with 8 bases between them. Germline V CDR1 and CDR2: LGHNA, YSLEER. CDR3 nucleotide sequence: TGCGCCAGCAGCCAAGATCGGGGGAAAGAGACCCAGTACTTC. Amino acid sequence: CASSQDRGKETQYF.

This clone was counted a few times. V is TRBV6-5 and J is TRBJ2-7; tentatively, D is TRBD2 (6 bases). CDR3 length: 15 residues. Trimming stripped 0 bases from V and 0 bases from J, with 9 bases between. Germline lookup yields CDR1 MNHEY and CDR2 SVGAGI. CDR3 protein: CASSYSVGLSYEQYF. CDR3 sequence (DNA): TGTGCCAGCAGTTACTCCGTGGGACTCTCCTACGAGCAGTACTTC.

This clone was detected only once. The gene calls are TRBV5-6 and TRBJ2-7; D is uncertain. This CDR3 contains 16 residues. V lost 1 base and J 6 bases, leaving 20 bases between the germline ends. Germline V lookup: CDR1 SGHDT, CDR2 YYEEEE. The CDR3 sequence is CASSLFNGSPGSEQYF. The DNA of the CDR3 is TGTGCCAGCAGCTTGTTTAACGGGTCCCCCGGCAGCGAGCAGTACTTC.

This clone turned up a few times. This chain links TRBV7-8 with TRBJ1-3; D might be TRBD1 (5 bases). The CDR3 spans 15 residues. Germline CDR1 SGHVS, CDR2 FQNEAQ. Trimming cost V 0 bases and J 2 bases, with 8 bases left between them. The CDR3 sequence is CASSLAGGTGNTIYF. The CDR3 nucleotides are TGTGCCAGCAGCTTAGCCGGGGGGACTGGAAACACCATATATTTT.

V usage is TRBV10-2 and J usage is TRBJ2-6; 8 nucleotides match TRBD1. Trimming took 6 bases from V and 2 from J; bases not matched to a gene: 0. CDR1 is WSHSY, CDR2 SAAADI, per germline. This CDR3 spans 14 amino acids. The CDR3 sequence: CASSRGPGANVLTF. The CDR3 region has the DNA TGCGCCAGCAGCAGGGGGCCTGGGGCCAACGTCCTGACTTTC.

The rearrangement joins TRBV20-1 to TRBJ2-5, with D possibly matching TRBD2 (5 bases). CDR3 length: 11 amino acids. CDR1 DFQATT and CDR2 SNEGSKA come from the germline V gene (reference sequence). Trimming stripped 6 bases from V and 5 bases from J, with 10 bases between. Here the CDR3 DNA reads TGCAGTGCCTTCGGCGGGGAGACCCAGTACTTC. Translating gives CSAFGGETQYF.